One and the same sample provided the 28 T cell receptor beta chains below, sequenced in a study of T cell responses to AZD1222 COVID-19 vaccine. TCRdb's copy holds only in-frame clones and misses some; the assay was immunoSEQ multiplex PCR. The data show approximately 190,000 clones, approximately 93% seen once. The sequences come from peripheral blood, collected 28 days after the second AZD1222 dose. The source of these receptors is an adult who received the AZD1222 COVID-19 vaccine.

The CDR3 reads CASSLSGGGNSPLHF. CDR3 sequence (DNA): TGTGCCAGCAGCTTATCTGGGGGCGGGAATTCACCCCTCCACTTT. The V and J genes are TRBV7-2 and TRBJ1-6; possibly TRBD1 for D (6 bases). This CDR3 contains 15 residues. Germline lookup yields CDR1 SGHTA and CDR2 FQGNSA. V was clipped by 2 bases and J by 7 bases, with 12 bases between them.

The chain links TRBV28 to TRBJ2-5, with 11 bases that match TRBD2. J was trimmed by 4 bases and V by 6 bases; bases with no gene match: 4. Germline V gives CDR1 MDHEN, CDR2 SYDVKM. The CDR3 length is 14 residues. CDR3 loop: CASRSSGGRETQYF. As DNA, the CDR3 is TGTGCCAGCAGGTCTAGCGGGGGGCGAGAGACCCAGTACTTC. Supplemented by reference TRBV28 and TRBJ2-5, the full variable domain reads DVKVTQSSRYLVKRTGEKVFLECVQDMDHENMFWYRQDPGLGLRLIYFSYDVKMKEKGDIPEGYSVSREKKERFSLILESASTNQTSMYLCASRSSGGRETQYFGPGTRLLVL.

This sequence joins TRBV28 and TRBJ2-7, with 7 bases fitting TRBD1. This CDR3 contains 14 residues. Germline V gives CDR1 MDHEN, CDR2 SYDVKM. J was trimmed by 5 bases and V by 6 bases; bases with no gene match: 10. CDR3 coding DNA: TGTGCCAGCAGACCCGGACAGGCGAGGGACGAGCAGTACTTC. This gives the protein CASRPGQARDEQYF. Filled out from reference TRBV28 and TRBJ2-7, the complete variable domain reads DVKVTQSSRYLVKRTGEKVFLECVQDMDHENMFWYRQDPGLGLRLIYFSYDVKMKEKGDIPEGYSVSREKKERFSLILESASTNQTSMYLCASRPGQARDEQYFGPGTRLTVT.

This clone appeared a single time. The rearrangement joins TRBV6-5 to TRBJ1-2; D possibly corresponds to TRBD1 (6 bases). CDR3 size: 13 residues. The V gene's germline CDR1 is MNHEY and CDR2 SVGAGI. With 6 bases removed from V and 4 bases from J, the gap between germline ends came to 12 bases. The CDR3 spells CASSPTGIYGYTF. DNA of the CDR3: TGTGCCAGCAGCCCCACAGGGATCTATGGCTACACCTTC.

The genes are TRBV30 and TRBJ2-6; D is ambiguous. CDR1 and CDR2 from the germline V gene are GTSNPN and SVGIG (reference sequence). V was pared by 1 base and J by 0 bases, with 10 bases between. The CDR3 extends over 16 amino acids. CDR3 in amino acids: CAWSGGRLSGANVLTF. The CDR3 DNA reads as TGTGCCTGGAGTGGGGGAAGGCTCTCTGGGGCCAACGTCCTGACTTTC.

The chain links TRBV2 to TRBJ2-1; D not certain. CDR3 length: 10 residues. CDR1 and CDR2 (germline): SNHLY, FYNNEI. Trimming removed 0 bases from V and 14 bases from J, with 5 bases in between. CDR3 nucleotide sequence: TGTGCCAGCAGTGAAGCGGGGAAGTTCTTC. Amino acids: CASSEAGKFF.

V is TRBV18 and J is TRBJ1-2; tentative D call: TRBD1 (6 bases). V was shortened by 6 bases and J by 6 bases, with 17 bases between the two germline ends. CDR1 and CDR2 (germline): KGHSH, LQKENI. This CDR3 is 14 amino acids long. CDR3 DNA sequence: TGTGCCAGCTCGCTAGGGAGCGGGGGCCATGGCTACACCTTC. Translating it yields CASSLGSGGHGYTF.

J is TRBJ1-4 and V is TRBV6-5; no definite D call. Germline CDR1 reads MNHEY; CDR2 reads SVGAGI. This CDR3 is 16 amino acids long. Trimming took off 2 bases at V and 8 bases at J, with 18 bases between the two ends. CDR3 nucleotide sequence: TGTGCCAGCAGTTACCGAAGGGCCCCTCGGAAGGAAAAACTGTTTTTT. This codes for CASSYRRAPRKEKLFF.

This clone was recorded once. The chain couples TRBV2 to TRBJ1-4; D possibly corresponds to TRBD1 (5 bases). The germline V gene encodes CDR1 SNHLY and CDR2 FYNNEI. The CDR3 has 14 residues. The germline V and J ends were trimmed by 3 bases and 8 bases, with 13 bases remaining between them. The CDR3 sequence: CASSDQTWGEKLFF. The DNA for the CDR3 is TGTGCCAGCAGTGATCAGACGTGGGGGGAAAAACTGTTTTTT.

The chain combines TRBV6-5 with TRBJ1-3; D remains unclear. This CDR3 is built from 14 residues. Germline V CDR1 and CDR2: MNHEY, SVGAGI. With 7 bases removed from V and 0 bases from J, the gap between germline ends came to 10 bases. The CDR3 nucleotides read TGTGCCAGCACTAGGGCAGTCTCTGGAAACACCATATATTTT. Amino acids: CASTRAVSGNTIYF.

The chain has TRBV27 and TRBJ1-4; no clear D gene. Germline CDR1 reads MNHEY; CDR2 reads SMNVEV (reference sequence). This CDR3 has 13 residues. Trimming took 3 bases from V and 1 from J, leaving 3 bases between them. The CDR3 region is CASSLVTNEKLFF. CDR3 nucleotide sequence: TGTGCCAGCAGTTTGGTAACTAATGAAAAACTGTTTTTT.

The rearrangement uses TRBV27 and TRBJ1-1; D is uncertain. Per the germline V gene, CDR1 is MNHEY and CDR2 is SMNVEV (reference sequence). This CDR3 has 12 residues. The V and J ends lost 5 bases and 8 bases respectively, with 12 bases between them. CDR3 sequence reads: CASSRPSREAFF. The CDR3 nucleotides are TGTGCCAGCAGTCGTCCGTCAAGGGAAGCTTTCTTT.

This rearrangement joins TRBV28 to TRBJ1-2; D call uncertain. Trimming cost V 5 bases and J 8 bases, with 12 bases left between them. Per the germline V gene, CDR1 is MDHEN and CDR2 is SYDVKM. The CDR3 totals 12 residues. The chain's CDR3 is CASSIGPGGYTF. The CDR3, as DNA: TGTGCCAGCAGTATAGGGCCGGGGGGCTACACCTTC.

The genes are TRBV5-1 and TRBJ1-2; a possible D gene is TRBD1 (6 bases). V was cut by 4 bases and J by 4 bases, with 17 bases left in between. The CDR3 has 15 amino acids. Germline CDR1 reads SGHRS; CDR2 reads YFSETQ. The CDR3 protein is CASSLGDTSSYGYTF. CDR3 DNA sequence: TGCGCCAGCAGCCTAGGGGACACCTCCTCCTATGGCTACACCTTC.

This chain joins TRBV2 and TRBJ2-7, with a possible D match to TRBD2 (5 bases). CDR1 is SNHLY, CDR2 FYNNEI, per germline. The CDR3 has 14 residues. V dropped 10 bases and J dropped 2 bases, with 18 bases sitting between them. This chain's CDR3 is CATRFSGVTYEQYF. The CDR3 region has the DNA TGTGCCACCCGATTTTCCGGGGTGACCTACGAGCAGTACTTC.

The V gene is TRBV19, the J gene TRBJ2-1; 8 bases match TRBD2. CDR3 size: 14 residues. CDR1 LNHDA and CDR2 SQIVND come from the germline V gene (reference sequence). The V gene end was trimmed by 7 bases and the J gene end by 7 bases; junction bases not matched to a gene: 9. The CDR3 spells CASKQGLEKNEQFF. The CDR3 bases are TGTGCCAGTAAGCAGGGACTAGAAAAAAATGAGCAGTTCTTC.

This chain joins TRBV5-6 and TRBJ2-2; 7 nucleotides match TRBD1. With V trimmed by 0 bases and J by 5 bases, 7 bases remained unmatched. Per the germline V gene, CDR1 is SGHDT and CDR2 is YYEEEE. CDR3 length: 16 residues. CDR3 in amino acids: CASSLAGDSRTGELFF. Here the CDR3 DNA reads TGTGCCAGCAGCTTGGCAGGGGACAGTAGAACCGGGGAGCTGTTTTTT. Looking up the rest from reference TRBV5-6 and TRBJ2-2 gives the full variable domain: DAGVTQSPTHLIKTRGQQVTLRCSPKSGHDTVSWYQQALGQGPQFIFQYYEEEERQRGNFPDRFSGHQFPNYSSELNVNALLLGDSALYLCASSLAGDSRTGELFFGEGSRLTVL.

This chain uses TRBV5-6 with TRBJ1-4, with 7 bases matching TRBD1. The V gene's germline CDR1 is SGHDT and CDR2 YYEEEE. The V segment lost 6 bases and the J segment 6 bases; nucleotides outside the gene matches: 11. The CDR3 extends over 15 amino acids. CDR3 DNA sequence: TGTGCCAGCACCTCCATAGTAGGGGGCGATGAAAAACTGTTTTTT. Translation: CASTSIVGGDEKLFF.

The chain employs TRBV21-1 and TRBJ1-5. TRBV21-1 is annotated as a pseudogene. This CDR3 spans 19 amino acids. The CDR3 DNA follows: TGTGCCAGCAGCGCCCTAGGAGAGCAGTGTTATTATAGCAATCAGCCCCAGCATTTT. It translates to CASSALGEQCYYSNQPQHF.

V usage is TRBV18 and J usage is TRBJ1-1; TRBD1 matches 7 bases. This CDR3 region has 15 residues. V trimming: 6 bases; J trimming: 5 bases; junction bases outside the gene matches: 12. The germline gives CDR1 KGHSH, CDR2 LQKENI. CDR3: CASSITGVDGTEAFF. Written as DNA, the CDR3 is TGTGCCAGCTCTATAACAGGGGTCGATGGGACTGAAGCTTTCTTT.

The chain recombines TRBV30 with TRBJ1-5; D gene uncertain. CDR3 length: 14 residues. Germline V gene lookup returns CDR1 GTSNPN and CDR2 SVGIG (reference sequence). V lost 2 bases, J lost 6 bases, and 14 bases lay in between. Written as DNA, the CDR3 is TGTGCCTGGAGTCGGGGTGCGGGCACTCAGCCCCAGCATTTT. This translates into CAWSRGAGTQPQHF.

The genes are TRBV2 and TRBJ1-6, with D possibly TRBD1 on 5 matching bases. In germline, CDR1 is SNHLY, CDR2 FYNNEI. The V end was cut by 9 bases, the J end by 0 bases, with 12 bases between. This CDR3 spans 15 amino acids. CDR3 sequence (DNA): TGTGCCAGAAAACTCAGGGACTCCTATAATTCACCCCTCCACTTT. Its protein product is CARKLRDSYNSPLHF.

The CDR3 spells CASRPGAGRDGYTF. The CDR3 DNA is TGCGCCAGCAGACCCGGGGCGGGTCGGGATGGCTACACCTTC. V is TRBV10-2 and J is TRBJ1-2, with D maybe TRBD1 (5 bases). Trimming shortened V by 6 bases and J by 6 bases, and 17 bases separated the two germline ends. Germline CDR1 reads WSHSY; CDR2 reads SAAADI. CDR3 length: 14 residues.

The CDR3 sequence: CASLAGDPYEQYF. The CDR3 bases are TGTGCCAGTCTAGCGGGGGATCCCTACGAGCAGTACTTC. The chain has TRBV9 and TRBJ2-7, with 10 nucleotides matching TRBD2. Per the germline V gene, CDR1 is SGDLS and CDR2 is YYNGEE. Trimming cost V 8 bases and J 2 bases; bases outside gene matches: 4. The CDR3 covers 13 residues.

The V gene is TRBV9, the J gene TRBJ2-3; D is unclear. This CDR3 is 14 amino acids long. V was cut by 1 base and J by 6 bases, with 12 bases left in between. Looked up from germline, CDR1 is SGDLS and CDR2 is YYNGEE. The CDR3 spells CASSVKRSWDTQYF. CDR3 coding DNA: TGTGCCAGCAGCGTAAAAAGGTCGTGGGATACGCAGTATTTT.

The V and J genes are TRBV4-1 and TRBJ1-2; TRBD1 is a possible D gene (5 bases). Trimming took 2 bases from V and 8 from J, leaving 15 bases between them. This CDR3 has 14 residues. CDR1 and CDR2 (germline): MGHRA, YSYEKL. CDR3 coding DNA: TGCGCCAGCAGCCAATCGGGGCTCGGAGGGGGCTACACCTTC. Translating it yields CASSQSGLGGGYTF.

The chain couples TRBV14 to TRBJ2-1; a possible D gene is TRBD1 (7 bases). The CDR3 spans 15 residues. CDR1 and CDR2 (germline): SGHDN, FVKESK. The V end was cut by 4 bases, the J end by 4 bases, with 14 bases between. CDR3 nucleotide sequence: TGTGCCAGCAGCCTCGGCGGGACAGTATACAATGAGCAGTTCTTC. As protein: CASSLGGTVYNEQFF.

The chain employs TRBV7-9 and TRBJ1-4; TRBD1 agrees at 10 bases. Per germline, CDR1 SEHNR and CDR2 FQNEAQ (reference sequence). The ends lost 6 bases at V and 0 bases at J; junction bases unmatched: 10. The length of the CDR3 is 18 residues. As DNA, the CDR3 is TGTGCCAGCAGAATAGGGGACAGGGGACCTGCAACTAATGAAAAACTGTTTTTT. Translating it yields CASRIGDRGPATNEKLFF.